The following is a T cell receptor (beta chain) sequence with its context. The data are from a study of blood T cell repertoires in COVID-19. At the level of the study: PBMCs, B-cell-depleted T cells, or T cells were the source of the cDNA or gDNA that made up the material.

The data were produced by immunoSEQ multiplex PCR, yet TCRdb's version contains in-frame clones alone and is incomplete. The sample gives under 250,000 clones, around 88% of which show up once; 6% to 6.5% is in the top ten. This CDR3 region has 16 residues. CDR1 and CDR2 from the germline V gene are KGHDR and SFDVKD. Unmatched junction bases numbered 7, after V lost 5 bases and J lost 6 bases. The receptor was isolated from a woman aged 25-40 years with COVID-19, enrolled during active disease. Sequencing input: peripheral blood. The rearrangement uses TRBV24-1 and TRBJ2-1, with TRBD2 matching 12 bases. The CDR3 region has the DNA TGTGCCACCAGTGGGACTAGCGGGAAGGGCCTCAATGAGCAGTTCTTC. This sequence encodes CATSGTSGKGLNEQFF.